One sample yielded the 30 T cell receptor beta chains listed below, sequenced in a study of blood T cell repertoires in COVID-19. The table came from immunoSEQ multiplex PCR; TCRdb's copy has only in-frame clones and leaves some out. Among some 130,000 clones listed, 88% were seen once. Sequenced material: peripheral blood. Source of these receptors: a man between 50 and 59 years old with acute or convalescent COVID-19.

A few counts support this clone. The V gene is TRBV6-2 or TRBV6-3, the J gene TRBJ2-7; a possible D gene is TRBD1 (6 bases). Per germline, CDR1 MNHEY and CDR2 SVGEGT. Trimming removed 2 bases from V and 1 base from J, with 9 bases in between. This CDR3 region has 14 residues. The CDR3 loop is CASSYGGQSYEQYF. For the CDR3, the DNA is TGTGCCAGCAGTTACGGGGGACAATCCTACGAGCAGTACTTC.

V usage is TRBV5-1 and J usage is TRBJ2-2, with 9 bases lining up with TRBD1. The CDR3 is 16 residues long. V shed 0 bases, J shed 4 bases, and the junction held 4 bases outside the gene matches. Germline V gene data show CDR1 as SGHRS and CDR2 as YFSETQ. CDR3 region: CASSLGDRGVTGELFF. As DNA, the CDR3 is TGCGCCAGCAGCTTGGGAGACAGGGGGGTCACCGGGGAGCTGTTTTTT.

The J gene is TRBJ1-1, the V gene TRBV11-3; TRBD1 matches 7 bases. Germline CDR1 is SGHNT and CDR2 is YENEEA. The CDR3 has 12 residues. The V segment lost 4 bases and the J segment 9 bases; nucleotides outside the gene matches: 5. The DNA of the CDR3 is TGTGCCAGCAGCTCGACAGGGAGCAAAGCTTTCTTT. This encodes CASSSTGSKAFF.

The chain is built from TRBV3-1 (or the pseudogene TRBV3-2) and TRBJ1-2; D possibly corresponds to TRBD1 (6 bases). Germline CDR1 and CDR2: LGHDT and YNNKEL (reference sequence). With 3 bases removed from V and 8 bases from J, the gap between germline ends came to 16 bases. The CDR3 is made up of 14 amino acids. CDR3: CASSQPKGVGGYTF. Here the CDR3 DNA reads TGTGCCAGCAGCCAGCCTAAGGGGGTAGGAGGCTACACCTTC.

This clone was counted between two and nine times. This sequence joins TRBV5-5 and TRBJ2-1; D not certain. Trimming pared 2 bases from V and 7 bases from J, leaving 7 bases between. The length of the CDR3 is 12 residues. Germline assignment: CDR1 SGHKS and CDR2 YYEKEE (reference sequence). The CDR3 is CASSFPLNEQFF. CDR3 sequence (DNA): TGTGCCAGCAGCTTCCCTTTAAATGAGCAGTTCTTC.

The chain uses TRBV9 and TRBJ1-1; no clear D. Germline V gives CDR1 SGDLS, CDR2 YYNGEE. Trimming stripped 3 bases from V and 3 bases from J, with 9 bases between. This CDR3 is 13 amino acids long. The CDR3 region is CASSAREDTEAFF. In DNA, the CDR3 is TGTGCCAGCAGCGCCCGCGAGGACACTGAAGCTTTCTTT.

Of note for this clone: The sample has other DNA sequences that encode this CDR3 too. The V call is TRBV28, the J call TRBJ1-2; 8 bases line up with TRBD1. CDR3 size: 14 residues. Trimming removed 3 bases from V and 8 bases from J; junction bases left unmatched: 8. The V gene's germline CDR1 is MDHEN and CDR2 SYDVKM. CDR3 sequence reads: CASSFSGGSYGYTF. DNA for the CDR3: TGTGCCAGCAGTTTCTCAGGGGGCAGTTACGGCTACACCTTC.

This clone was recorded once. The chain links TRBV7-3 to TRBJ1-1, with 7 bases matching TRBD1. This CDR3 contains 14 residues. Germline V gives CDR1 SGHTA, CDR2 FQGTGA. V lost 5 bases, J lost 5 bases, and 8 bases stayed unmatched. The CDR3 spells CASSLGQSGTEAFF. The CDR3 DNA reads as TGTGCCAGCAGCCTGGGACAGTCGGGGACTGAAGCTTTCTTT.

The V and J genes are TRBV3-1 (or the pseudogene TRBV3-2) and TRBJ2-1; no firm D call. The CDR3 spans 18 residues. Germline CDR1 LGHDT, CDR2 YNNKEL (reference sequence). V lost 0 bases to trimming and J lost 4 bases, with 19 bases between them. CDR3 sequence (DNA): TGTGCCAGCAGCCAAGATCCTTTTATGGCTCGACAATACAATGAGCAGTTCTTC. Encoded protein: CASSQDPFMARQYNEQFF.

The V gene is TRBV2, the J gene TRBJ2-2, with a weak D call TRBD2 (6 bases). Germline values: CDR1 SNHLY, CDR2 FYNNEI. V was trimmed by 10 bases and J by 6 bases, leaving 18 bases between them. CDR3 length: 14 amino acids. Written as DNA, the CDR3 is TGTGCCACCCACGAACGGGGGTGGGCCGGGGAGCTGTTTTTT. It yields the protein CATHERGWAGELFF.

The CDR3 sequence is CASSLSGQGGYGYTF. In DNA form, the CDR3 reads TGCGCCAGCAGCTTATCAGGACAGGGGGGGTATGGCTACACCTTC. The rearrangement uses TRBV5-1 and TRBJ1-2; TRBD1 agrees at 10 bases. J lost 5 bases, V lost 2 bases, and 6 bases had no gene match. This CDR3 comprises 15 residues. Germline V CDR1 and CDR2: SGHRS, YFSETQ.

V usage is TRBV18 and J usage is TRBJ1-1; D is uncertain. The CDR3 has 15 amino acids. Trimming took 3 bases from V and 0 from J, leaving 11 bases between them. Germline CDR1 and CDR2: KGHSH and LQKENI. Here the CDR3 DNA reads TGTGCCAGCTCACCTCCGGGAGTCATGAACACTGAAGCTTTCTTT. Encoded protein: CASSPPGVMNTEAFF.

This chain joins TRBV12-3 or TRBV12-4 and TRBJ1-5, with 10 positions matching TRBD1. The CDR3 has 13 amino acids. The trim removed 5 bases at V and 5 bases at J, leaving 0 bases unmatched. CDR3 sequence: CASSGTGDQPQHF. The CDR3 DNA reads as TGTGCCAGCAGTGGGACAGGGGATCAGCCCCAGCATTTT.

V is TRBV18 and J is TRBJ2-1; D perhaps matches TRBD2 (6 bases). Between the trimmed V and J ends, which lost 6 bases and 6 bases, there was a span of 12 bases. Germline values: CDR1 KGHSH, CDR2 LQKENI. This CDR3 region has 13 residues. The CDR3 here is CASSPVGGNEQFF. In DNA, the CDR3 is TGTGCCAGCTCCCCAGTGGGGGGCAATGAGCAGTTCTTC.

This clone was detected only once. Here the CDR3 reads CASSYGQSEAFF. Here the CDR3 DNA reads TGCGCCAGCAGCTATGGACAGTCTGAAGCTTTCTTT. The V call is TRBV5-1, the J call TRBJ1-1; D is perhaps TRBD1 (6 bases). The germline gives CDR1 SGHRS, CDR2 YFSETQ. Trimming cost V 3 bases and J 6 bases, with 9 bases left between them. This CDR3 spans 12 amino acids. The variable domain in full, completed from reference TRBV5-1 and TRBJ1-1, reads KAGVTQTPRYLIKTRGQQVTLSCSPISGHRSVSWYQQTPGQGLQFLFEYFSETQRNKGNFPGRFSGRQFSNSRSEMNVSTLELGDSALYLCASSYGQSEAFFGQGTRLTVV.

This chain joins TRBV11-2 and TRBJ2-1, with 7 bases that match TRBD2. Germline V lookup: CDR1 SGHAT, CDR2 FQNNGV. V lost 4 bases and J lost 2; bases outside the gene matches: 5. The CDR3 totals 15 residues. CDR3 sequence (DNA): TGTGCCAGCAGCTACGACCGGGGGGCCTACAATGAGCAGTTCTTC. Amino acids: CASSYDRGAYNEQFF. Looking up the rest from reference TRBV11-2 and TRBJ2-1 gives the full variable domain: EAGVAQSPRYKIIEKRQSVAFWCNPISGHATLYWYQQILGQGPKLLIQFQNNGVVDDSQLPKDRFSAERLKGVDSTLKIQPAKLEDSAVYLCASSYDRGAYNEQFFGPGTRLTVL.

The genes are TRBV7-2 and TRBJ2-1, with a tentative D call TRBD2 (6 bases). V was cut by 1 base and J by 4 bases, with 14 bases left in between. This CDR3 is built from 16 residues. Germline V CDR1 and CDR2: SGHTA, FQGNSA. The CDR3: CASSLDSGAGYNEQFF. DNA of the CDR3: TGTGCCAGCAGCTTAGACTCGGGAGCAGGGTACAATGAGCAGTTCTTC.

The gene calls are TRBV11-2 and TRBJ1-1, with D perhaps matching TRBD1 (5 bases). In germline, CDR1 is SGHAT, CDR2 FQNNGV. The germline V and J ends were trimmed by 3 bases and 6 bases, with 8 bases remaining between them. CDR3 length: 12 amino acids. The CDR3 nucleotides read TGTGCCAGCAGCTTCCAACAGGCTGAAGCTTTCTTT. Translating it yields CASSFQQAEAFF. Filled out from reference TRBV11-2 and TRBJ1-1, the complete variable domain reads EAGVAQSPRYKIIEKRQSVAFWCNPISGHATLYWYQQILGQGPKLLIQFQNNGVVDDSQLPKDRFSAERLKGVDSTLKIQPAKLEDSAVYLCASSFQQAEAFFGQGTRLTVV.

This rearrangement joins TRBV19 to TRBJ2-5; D is perhaps TRBD1 (5 bases). The germline CDR1 and CDR2 sequences are LNHDA and SQIVND (reference sequence). The V end lost 3 bases, the J end lost 0 bases, and 8 bases lay between the germline ends. The CDR3 runs to 14 residues. DNA for the CDR3: TGTGCCAGTAGTATGCGACAGAACCAAGAGACCCAGTACTTC. Encoded protein: CASSMRQNQETQYF.

V and J are TRBV29-1 and TRBJ1-4; TRBD1 aligns across 10 bases. Unmatched junction bases numbered 7, after V lost 5 bases and J lost 10 bases. This CDR3 has 13 amino acids. Per germline, CDR1 SQVTM and CDR2 ANQGSEA. The CDR3 sequence: CSVRQGAHGKLFF. Here the CDR3 DNA reads TGCAGCGTTCGACAGGGGGCCCATGGAAAACTGTTTTTT.

V is TRBV21-1 and J is TRBJ2-7; the DNA was not used to check the table's D call, TRBD1. TRBV21-1 is designated a pseudogene. The CDR3 runs 18 residues. The CDR3 DNA is TGTGCCACTTCGCGTTGCCGGGACAGGGGACCCTCTCGTCGAGAGCAGTACTTC. Translation gives CATSRCRDRGPSRREQYF.

This clone was counted only a few times. Other nucleotide sequences in the sample specify the same CDR3. The chain links TRBV15 to TRBJ2-6, with D hard to call. This CDR3 region has 14 residues. The V end lost 3 bases, the J end lost 4 bases, and 7 bases lay between the germline ends. Germline V gene sequence: CDR1 LNHNV, CDR2 YYDKDF (reference sequence). This CDR3 is CATSSRSGANVLTF. CDR3 bases: TGTGCCACCAGCAGCCGTTCGGGGGCCAACGTCCTGACTTTC.

This clone showed up just once. The chain is built from TRBV18 and TRBJ2-5; 7 positions match TRBD1. The CDR3 runs to 13 residues. The trim removed 6 bases at V and 3 bases at J, leaving 4 bases unmatched. Germline V gene lookup returns CDR1 KGHSH and CDR2 LQKENI. CDR3 DNA sequence: TGTGCCAGCTCCGGGGACAGCGAAGAGACCCAGTACTTC. Translating it yields CASSGDSEETQYF. Drawing the rest from reference TRBV18 and TRBJ2-5, the complete variable domain is NAGVMQNPRHLVRRRGQEARLRCSPMKGHSHVYWYRQLPEEGLKFMVYLQKENIIDESGMPKERFSAEFPKEGPSILRIQQVVRGDSAAYFCASSGDSEETQYFGPGTRLLVL.

The chain couples TRBV28 to TRBJ2-5, with 8 positions matching TRBD1. V was pared by 6 bases and J by 5 bases, with 11 bases of the junction left unmatched. Looked up from germline, CDR1 is MDHEN and CDR2 is SYDVKM. This CDR3 contains 15 residues. The CDR3 DNA reads TGTGCCAGCAGCCCTCGCGACAGGGGAGGCGAGACCCAGTACTTC. The encoded protein is CASSPRDRGGETQYF.

The gene calls are TRBV10-3 and TRBJ2-2, with a possible D match to TRBD2 (6 bases). CDR3 length: 12 residues. Trimming shortened V by 6 bases and J by 6 bases, and 8 bases separated the two germline ends. From germline, CDR1 is ENHRY and CDR2 SYGVKD. CDR3 loop: CAIRGGPGELFF. Here the CDR3 DNA reads TGTGCCATCAGGGGGGGTCCCGGGGAGCTGTTTTTT.

This clone was recorded only once. This sequence joins TRBV15 and TRBJ2-7; D possibly corresponds to TRBD2 (6 bases). The CDR3 covers 13 residues. In germline, CDR1 is LNHNV, CDR2 YYDKDF (reference sequence). V was cut by 4 bases and J by 4 bases, with 11 bases left in between. DNA for the CDR3: TGTGCCACCAGCACCCCGGGGGTTTACGAGCAGTACTTC. Its translation: CATSTPGVYEQYF.

The V gene is TRBV6-2 or TRBV6-3, the J gene TRBJ2-3; D unresolved. This CDR3 has 12 amino acids. Germline values: CDR1 MNHEY, CDR2 SVGEGT. V dropped 4 bases and J dropped 3 bases, with 5 bases sitting between them. The CDR3: CASSSRTDTQYF. DNA of the CDR3: TGTGCCAGCAGTTCCCGGACAGATACGCAGTATTTT.

This clone was detected only once. The V and J genes are TRBV28 and TRBJ1-1; the match to TRBD1 covers 9 bases. The V and J ends lost 5 bases and 1 base, in that order; junction bases with no gene match: 5. The V gene's germline CDR1 is MDHEN and CDR2 SYDVKM. The CDR3 extends over 15 amino acids. Here the CDR3 reads CASSPGDRENTEAFF. DNA of the CDR3: TGTGCCAGCAGTCCAGGGGACAGGGAGAACACTGAAGCTTTCTTT.

V is TRBV5-1 and J is TRBJ2-7; D might be TRBD2 (5 bases). This CDR3 spans 14 amino acids. V lost 2 bases and J lost 3, with 12 bases in between. Per germline, CDR1 SGHRS and CDR2 YFSETQ. CDR3 sequence: CASSFGGGNYEQYF. The CDR3 DNA follows: TGCGCCAGCAGCTTCGGCGGAGGTAACTACGAGCAGTACTTC.

J is TRBJ1-1 and V is TRBV19; D gene uncertain. CDR3 length equals 15 residues. CDR1 and CDR2 (germline): LNHDA, SQIVND (reference sequence). Trimming cost V 8 bases and J 1 base, with 17 bases left between them. The CDR3 nucleotides are TGTGCCAGTGACCCCCATTCCGGGGAGAACACTGAAGCTTTCTTT. Its translation: CASDPHSGENTEAFF.